What follows are 23 T cell receptor beta chains derived from one specimen sequenced in a study of monozygotic twins with inflammatory bowel disease. One entry per CDR3 protein, without DNA, is what TCRdb gives after re-calling the 5' RACE reads. The sample totals about 200,000 distinct CDR3 sequences; its top ten clones hold 7.5% to 9.5%. Input material: blood. Receptors originate from a human donor with ulcerative colitis or Crohn's disease, or a healthy co-twin of an affected twin (not recorded which).

The chain has TRBV7-2 and TRBJ2-2; TCRdb designates TRBD2, a call that cannot be tested without DNA. The CDR3 covers 15 residues. Looked up from germline, CDR1 is SGHTA and CDR2 is FQGNSA. The CDR3: CASLENSGNTGELFF.

This sequence joins TRBV4-2 and TRBJ2-2; TCRdb selects TRBD1, and the lack of DNA leaves this call unchecked. CDR1 LGHNA and CDR2 YNFKEQ come from the germline V gene. This CDR3 is 15 amino acids long. The chain's CDR3 is CASSQGQGGTGELFF.

This chain's CDR3 is CASSFYSYEQYF. The chain employs TRBV5-4 and TRBJ2-7. This CDR3 spans 12 amino acids. Germline CDR1 reads SGHNT; CDR2 reads YYREEE (reference sequence).

The chain has TRBV20-1 and TRBJ2-7; TCRdb names TRBD2, which stays unverified in the absence of DNA. This CDR3 has 13 residues. Per germline, CDR1 DFQATT and CDR2 SNEGSKA (reference sequence). Here the CDR3 reads CSAGETVSYEQYF.

Here the CDR3 reads CASSYGSAGTEAFF. J is TRBJ1-1 and V is TRBV6-6. Germline loops: CDR1 MNHNY, CDR2 SVGAGI (reference sequence). The CDR3 runs to 14 residues.

The chain employs TRBV5-1 and TRBJ1-5. CDR1 is SGHRS, CDR2 YFSETQ, per germline. The CDR3 is 14 amino acids. CDR3 sequence reads: CASSLVGGNQPQHF.

V gene TRBV12-3 or TRBV12-4 combines with J gene TRBJ2-7; the D call from TCRdb, TRBD1, cannot be confirmed without DNA. The length of the CDR3 is 13 residues. CDR3 loop: CASSLGTVYEQYF.

The CDR3 spells CASSLASGGENEQFF. The chain uses TRBV5-1 and TRBJ2-1; TCRdb calls TRBD2, which cannot be checked without DNA. Germline CDR1 and CDR2: SGHRS and YFSETQ. The CDR3 covers 15 residues.

The chain has TRBV12-5 and TRBJ1-1; TCRdb calls TRBD1, which cannot be checked without DNA. This CDR3 is built from 14 residues. CDR1 LGHNT and CDR2 FRNRAP come from the germline V gene. The CDR3: CASGSGQANTEAFF.

CDR3 residues: CSAPGQGVDTQYF. The rearrangement uses TRBV29-1 and TRBJ2-3; checking the TCRdb D call of TRBD1 is not possible without DNA. The CDR3 extends over 13 amino acids. From germline, CDR1 is SQVTM and CDR2 ANQGSEA.

V usage is TRBV5-1 and J usage is TRBJ2-6. Germline assignment: CDR1 SGHRS and CDR2 YFSETQ. The CDR3 is 15 amino acids. CDR3 residues: CASSLGGTGANVLTF.

The CDR3 reads CASSFYGGDTEAFF. The chain joins TRBV7-2 to TRBJ1-1; TCRdb names TRBD1, which stays unverified in the absence of DNA. The CDR3 length is 14 residues. The germline gives CDR1 SGHTA, CDR2 FQGNSA.

This chain joins TRBV30 and TRBJ1-3. CDR3 length equals 17 residues. Germline-derived CDR1 and CDR2 are GTSNPN and SVGIG (reference sequence). The CDR3 here is CAWKDNTGPRSWNTICF. The variable domain in full, with the rest retrieved from reference TRBV30 and TRBJ1-3, is SQTIHQWPATLVQPVGSPLSLECTVEGTSNPNLYWYRQAAGRGLQLLFYSVGIGQISSEVPQNLSASRPQDRQFILSSKKLLLSDSGFYLCAWKDNTGPRSWNTICFGEGSWLTVV.

The chain links TRBV6-1 to TRBJ2-3; TCRdb's D call of TRBD1 is untestable without DNA. This CDR3 spans 14 amino acids. CDR1 MNHNS and CDR2 SASEGT come from the germline V gene. CDR3 region: CASTLWRGTDTQYF.

The genes are TRBV7-6 and TRBJ2-7. The germline V gene encodes CDR1 SGHVS and CDR2 FNYEAQ. The CDR3 spans 15 residues. The CDR3 spells CASSLRSGSSYEQYF.

The J gene is TRBJ1-5, the V gene TRBV5-5. The germline V gene encodes CDR1 SGHKS and CDR2 YYEKEE (reference sequence). The CDR3 sequence is 15 residues long. CDR3 protein: CASSLTLYSNQPQHF.

This chain uses TRBV2 with TRBJ1-1; TCRdb's D call of TRBD1 is untestable without DNA. This CDR3 contains 12 residues. Germline CDR1 reads SNHLY; CDR2 reads FYNNEI. The CDR3 spells CASSATGSGAFF.

The rearrangement links TRBV7-8 to TRBJ1-6; as DNA is missing, the TRBD1 call by TCRdb cannot be tested. CDR3 length: 18 amino acids. The germline CDR1 and CDR2 sequences are SGHVS and FQNEAQ. CDR3: CASSFGKEESSKNSPLHF.

The V call is TRBV6-5, the J call TRBJ2-5. Germline V gene sequence: CDR1 MNHEY, CDR2 SVGAGI. This CDR3 has 14 amino acids. The CDR3 here is CASSYPGYGETQYF.

The chain has TRBV2 and TRBJ2-4; the D call from TCRdb, TRBD1, cannot be confirmed without DNA. This CDR3 spans 13 amino acids. Germline CDR1 is SNHLY and CDR2 is FYNNEI. CDR3 residues: CASSGQDRGGQYF. Complete variable domain (other parts from reference TRBV2 and TRBJ2-4): EPEVTQTPSHQVTQMGQEVILRCVPISNHLYFYWYRQILGQKVEFLVSFYNNEISEKSEIFDDQFSVERPDGSNFTLKIRSTKLEDSAMYFCASSGQDRGGQYFGAGTRLSVL.

This chain joins TRBV7-3 and TRBJ2-3; TCRdb outputs TRBD1, but without DNA this stays unchecked. This CDR3 contains 14 residues. Germline CDR1 is SGHTA and CDR2 is FQGTGA. CDR3 loop: CASSSGQGIDTQYF.

The J gene is TRBJ1-1, the V gene TRBV6-1; the TRBD1 assignment by TCRdb is unverifiable without DNA. This CDR3 spans 16 amino acids. Germline CDR1 reads MNHNS; CDR2 reads SASEGT. The CDR3 protein is CASSVAGKGANNEAFF.

The chain uses TRBV10-3 and TRBJ1-5. The CDR3 has 16 residues. The germline gives CDR1 ENHRY, CDR2 SYGVKD. The chain's CDR3 is CAIREAGTAGNQPQHF.